Listed below are T cell receptor beta chains from one sample, sequenced in a study of blood T cells in healthy people across ages. TCRdb reprocessed the 5' RACE reads with MiXCR, giving one entry per CDR3 protein. The sample holds about 930,000 distinct CDR3 sequences, approximately 32% seen once. The same specimen was also included in a second study, on T cells of mothers and their children.

The material sequenced was blood. The receptor set was obtained from a woman aged 40 to 50 in good health. The CDR3 runs from the conserved cysteine through the conserved F or W.

len: 16
j_gene: TRBJ1-6
v_gene: TRBV5-1
CDR3aa: CASSLTPGQTNSPLHF

len: 14
j_gene: TRBJ2-5
v_gene: TRBV20-1
CDR3aa: CSARDSDQIWEQYF

len: 12
j_gene: TRBJ2-5
v_gene: TRBV29-1
CDR3aa: CSGTTGHETQYF

len: 8
j_gene: TRBJ2-5
v_gene: TRBV28
CDR3aa: CASSPRYF

len: 14
j_gene: TRBJ2-1
v_gene: TRBV20-1
CDR3aa: CSASSGLAGNEQFF

len: 18
j_gene: TRBJ1-2
v_gene: TRBV7-9
CDR3aa: CASSSRNTGQITNYGYTF

len: 16
j_gene: TRBJ2-1
v_gene: TRBV12-3/TRBV12-4
CDR3aa: CASSSSDRGAENEQFF

len: 15
j_gene: TRBJ1-1
v_gene: TRBV29-1
CDR3aa: CSVPVWEGRNTEAFF

len: 13
j_gene: TRBJ1-2
v_gene: TRBV28
CDR3aa: CASSLNRRGLGTF

len: 16
j_gene: TRBJ2-7
v_gene: TRBV28
CDR3aa: CAGSPTGTAISYEQYF

len: 17
j_gene: TRBJ1-5
v_gene: TRBV18
CDR3aa: CASSLDRGGGSNQPQHF

len: 15
j_gene: TRBJ1-5
v_gene: TRBV4-3
CDR3aa: CASSQDLQGDQPQHF

len: 14
j_gene: TRBJ1-2
v_gene: TRBV5-1
CDR3aa: CASSCGGGIYGYTF

len: 13
j_gene: TRBJ1-1
v_gene: TRBV29-1
CDR3aa: CSVSESMNTEAFF

len: 18
j_gene: TRBJ2-4
v_gene: TRBV7-2
CDR3aa: CASSLATPPGLAKNIQYF

len: 15
j_gene: TRBJ1-2
v_gene: TRBV4-1
CDR3aa: CASSQARTGGVDYTF

len: 17
j_gene: TRBJ2-3
v_gene: TRBV4-3
CDR3aa: CASSQRTAGGYTDTQYF

len: 15
j_gene: TRBJ2-5
v_gene: TRBV7-2
CDR3aa: CASRLRLAGTNEQYF

len: 19
j_gene: TRBJ2-2
v_gene: TRBV4-2
CDR3aa: CASSQDRARGAGFSGELFF

len: 13
j_gene: TRBJ2-7
v_gene: TRBV21-1
CDR3aa: CASSPGKTYERYF

len: 15
j_gene: TRBJ2-3
v_gene: TRBV7-2
CDR3aa: CASSSPGTGRYTQYF

len: 15
j_gene: TRBJ1-1
v_gene: TRBV6-6
CDR3aa: CASSYSEAMNTEAFF

len: 14
j_gene: TRBJ2-7
v_gene: TRBV27
CDR3aa: CANSPGTSSYEQYF

len: 12
j_gene: TRBJ1-1
v_gene: TRBV28
CDR3aa: CASQPRITEAFF

len: 14
j_gene: TRBJ2-3
v_gene: TRBV5-1
CDR3aa: CASSLGTERNTQYF

len: 13
j_gene: TRBJ2-7
v_gene: TRBV5-1
CDR3aa: CASSLNSVYEQYF

len: 14
j_gene: TRBJ1-1
v_gene: TRBV20-1
CDR3aa: CSARAGRGVTEAFF

len: 14
j_gene: TRBJ2-1
v_gene: TRBV7-3
CDR3aa: CASSYHDFKAEQFF

len: 15
j_gene: TRBJ2-7
v_gene: TRBV4-1
CDR3aa: CASSQEGRTLYEQYF

len: 16
j_gene: TRBJ2-7
v_gene: TRBV27
CDR3aa: CASSLWGLGGLYEQYF

len: 14
j_gene: TRBJ2-3
v_gene: TRBV7-9
CDR3aa: CASSHSLGTDTQYF

len: 20
j_gene: TRBJ2-5
v_gene: TRBV18
CDR3aa: CASSPPSILGAAGLQETQYF

len: 12
j_gene: TRBJ1-2
v_gene: TRBV20-1
CDR3aa: CSARDRGLGYTF

len: 14
j_gene: TRBJ2-5
v_gene: TRBV20-1
CDR3aa: CSASWRGGRETQYF

len: 15
j_gene: TRBJ1-2
v_gene: TRBV4-3
CDR3aa: CASSQDSGALGGYTF